The next 18 T cell receptor beta chains were all read from a single sample in a study of blood T cells in healthy people across ages. Combining a sample-barcoded 5' primer with a J-beta primer mix, a second PCR ran for roughly 7 to 11 cycles. Using its own MiXCR run on the 5' RACE reads, TCRdb lists one record per CDR3 protein. The table lists some 900,000 distinct CDR3 sequences, about 48% of them singletons. The sequenced sample consisted of blood. These receptors originate from a man aged 25-45 years in good health.

The V call is TRBV5-6, the J call TRBJ2-5, with 8 positions matching TRBD2. V was pared by 4 bases and J by 2 bases, with 16 bases of the junction left unmatched. This CDR3 is built from 18 residues. CDR1 SGHDT and CDR2 YYEEEE come from the germline V gene. The CDR3 nucleotides are TGTGCCAGCAGCCATGAAGAGAGGGTAGCGGGGTTACAAGAGACCCAGTACTTC. Translation gives CASSHEERVAGLQETQYF. The full variable domain, in which reference TRBV5-6 and TRBJ2-5 provide the parts outside the CDR3, is DAGVTQSPTHLIKTRGQQVTLRCSPKSGHDTVSWYQQALGQGPQFIFQYYEEEERQRGNFPDRFSGHQFPNYSSELNVNALLLGDSALYLCASSHEERVAGLQETQYFGPGTRLLVL.

This clonotype appeared a few times. The chain has TRBV27 and TRBJ1-5; the D is unclear. The CDR3 has 13 residues. V lost 0 bases to trimming and J lost 7 bases, with 7 bases between them. Germline CDR1 reads MNHEY; CDR2 reads SMNVEV (reference sequence). DNA of the CDR3: TGTGCCAGCAGTTTATCAGGTAGACAGCCCCAGCATTTT. Its protein is CASSLSGRQPQHF.

The V gene is TRBV28, the J gene TRBJ1-1, with D possibly matching TRBD1 (5 bases). V lost 6 bases and J lost 0, with 23 bases in between. Germline V CDR1 and CDR2: MDHEN, SYDVKM. The CDR3 spans 18 residues. In DNA form, the CDR3 reads TGTGCCAGCAGCCCTCGGGACGTTTACCAGTACATGAACACTGAAGCTTTCTTT. This sequence encodes CASSPRDVYQYMNTEAFF. The complete variable domain, with remaining parts taken from reference TRBV28 and TRBJ1-1, reads DVKVTQSSRYLVKRTGEKVFLECVQDMDHENMFWYRQDPGLGLRLIYFSYDVKMKEKGDIPEGYSVSREKKERFSLILESASTNQTSMYLCASSPRDVYQYMNTEAFFGQGTRLTVV.

The chain uses TRBV20-1 and TRBJ2-7, with TRBD2 as a possible D gene (5 bases). Germline V lookup: CDR1 DFQATT, CDR2 SNEGSKA (reference sequence). Trimming stripped 1 base from V and 4 bases from J, with 17 bases between. The length of the CDR3 is 15 residues. The CDR3, as DNA: TGCAGTGCTAGAGCCGCCCGGGGTGATGTTTACGAGCAGTACTTC. Translated: CSARAARGDVYEQYF.

The chain carries TRBV4-3 and TRBJ1-4; unclear D gene. Looked up from germline, CDR1 is LGHNA and CDR2 is YSLEER. The CDR3 loop spans 15 amino acids. Trimming left V 0 bases short and J 4 bases short, with 9 bases between. The CDR3 coding sequence is TGCGCCAGCAGCCAAGATGCCGGTTTTAATGAAAAACTGTTTTTT. Its translation is CASSQDAGFNEKLFF.

Regarding this clonotype: This is likely an artifact of a read error, given a far larger clone one base away. The chain is built from TRBV28 and TRBJ2-5; D unresolved. Deletions cut 4 bases from V and 11 bases from J, with 14 bases between. CDR3 length equals 12 residues. Germline CDR1 and CDR2: MDHEN and SYDVKM. CDR3 in amino acids: CASSSLSYKQYF. Written as DNA, the CDR3 is TGTGCCAGCAGTTCCCTTTCCTACAAGCAGTACTTC. Together with reference TRBV28 and TRBJ2-5, the CDR3 gives the full variable domain: DVKVTQSSRYLVKRTGEKVFLECVQDMDHENMFWYRQDPGLGLRLIYFSYDVKMKEKGDIPEGYSVSREKKERFSLILESASTNQTSMYLCASSSLSYKQYFGPGTRLLVL.

The rearrangement links TRBV20-1 to TRBJ1-6; no reliable D call. Germline V gene lookup returns CDR1 DFQATT and CDR2 SNEGSKA (reference sequence). V gave up 5 bases and J gave up 9 bases, with 11 bases separating them. This CDR3 contains 12 residues. The CDR3 region is CSASWAGSPLHF. DNA of the CDR3: TGCAGTGCTTCTTGGGCTGGTTCACCCCTCCACTTT.

The chain is built from TRBV6-1 and TRBJ2-1; D call uncertain. Trimming left V 5 bases short and J 0 bases short, with 11 bases between. The V gene's germline CDR1 is MNHNS and CDR2 SASEGT. The CDR3 is 15 amino acids. The CDR3 sequence: CASSSRRSSYNEQFF. The CDR3 DNA sequence: TGTGCCAGCAGTAGCCGAAGGAGCTCCTACAATGAGCAGTTCTTC.

The CDR3 DNA sequence: TGTGCCAGCAGAGCGACAGGGGGACACTACGAGCAGTACTTC. This gives the protein CASRATGGHYEQYF. The V call is TRBV6-5, the J call TRBJ2-7; the match to TRBD1 covers 9 bases. Germline V CDR1 and CDR2: MNHEY, SVGAGI. CDR3 size: 14 residues. The J segment lost 3 bases and the V segment lost 6 bases, leaving 6 bases of the junction unmatched.

The chain carries TRBV7-8 and TRBJ1-2, with D perhaps matching TRBD1 (5 bases). Trimming cost V 2 bases and J 3 bases, with 10 bases left between them. Germline CDR1 and CDR2: SGHVS and FQNEAQ. CDR3 length: 14 amino acids. CDR3 DNA: TGTGCCAGCAGCTTACTACAGGTTGACTATGGCTACACCTTC. Amino acid sequence: CASSLLQVDYGYTF.

The chain is built from TRBV5-1 and TRBJ1-6; no firm D call. CDR3 length: 14 residues. CDR1 is SGHRS and CDR2 is YFSETQ in the germline V gene. V was cut by 0 bases and J by 5 bases, with 6 bases left in between. Written as DNA, the CDR3 is TGCGCCAGCAGCTTGGTTCAGGATAATTCACCCCTCCACTTT. Its protein is CASSLVQDNSPLHF.

The chain has TRBV6-1 and TRBJ2-4; TRBD1 is a possible D gene (6 bases). The end of the DNA aligns better with TRBJ2-7, so the J call may be wrong. The CDR3 has 13 residues. Germline CDR1 MNHNS, CDR2 SASEGT. The CDR3 DNA sequence: TGTGCCAGCAGCCGAGAGTACAGGGCCGAGCAGTACTTC. Encoded protein: CASSREYRAEQYF.

The rearrangement uses TRBV4-3 and TRBJ1-6, with a possible D match to TRBD1 (5 bases). Germline V lookup: CDR1 LGHNA, CDR2 YSLEER. The CDR3 is 16 residues long. The V and J ends lost 0 bases and 7 bases respectively, with 13 bases between them. The CDR3 loop is CASSQDGQGANSPLHF. CDR3 bases: TGCGCCAGCAGCCAAGATGGCCAGGGTGCAAATTCACCCCTCCACTTT.

The chain couples TRBV5-1 to TRBJ2-5; D unresolved. The DNA end is a closer match to TRBJ2-7, so the J assignment may be wrong. Germline V lookup: CDR1 SGHRS, CDR2 YFSETQ. This CDR3 spans 13 amino acids. The CDR3 region is CASSFGSDYEQYF. The CDR3 region has the DNA TGCGCCAGCAGCTTTGGGTCTGACTACGAGCAGTACTTC.

J is TRBJ2-3 and V is TRBV2; a possible D gene is TRBD2 (7 bases). The CDR3 is 15 amino acids. Germline V gene lookup returns CDR1 SNHLY and CDR2 FYNNEI. The ends were cut back, 2 bases at V and 4 bases at J, with 13 bases in the middle. CDR3 in amino acids: CASSEMGGPADTQYF. The CDR3 DNA reads TGTGCCAGCAGTGAAATGGGGGGGCCAGCAGATACGCAGTATTTT.

In its sample, this clonotype was seen once. J is TRBJ1-5 and V is TRBV10-3; 7 bases align to TRBD1. The V gene end was trimmed by 0 bases and the J gene end by 6 bases; junction bases not matched to a gene: 11. Germline V gene sequence: CDR1 ENHRY, CDR2 SYGVKD. The CDR3 is 17 amino acids. The CDR3 region is CAISESAGGGLGQPQHF. The CDR3 DNA reads TGTGCCATCAGTGAGTCCGCAGGGGGGGGGCTCGGTCAGCCCCAGCATTTT.

The CDR3 is CASSFGQGVRSPLHF. The CDR3 region has the DNA TGTGCCAGCAGCTTTGGACAGGGCGTGAGGTCACCCCTCCACTTT. The chain recombines TRBV7-9 with TRBJ1-6, with 8 positions matching TRBD1. Trimming took 3 bases from V and 10 from J; bases not matched to a gene: 8. CDR3 length: 15 residues. The V gene's germline CDR1 is SEHNR and CDR2 FQNEAQ (reference sequence).

This clonotype showed up just a few times. V is TRBV5-1 and J is TRBJ2-7; tentatively, D is TRBD1 (6 bases). This CDR3 is built from 13 residues. With 2 bases removed from V and 9 bases from J, the gap between germline ends came to 15 bases. Germline V CDR1 and CDR2: SGHRS, YFSETQ. CDR3 region: CASSFRDNDGQYF. The CDR3 bases are TGCGCCAGCAGCTTTCGGGACAACGATGGGCAGTACTTC.